Shown below are 9 T cell receptor beta chains from a single sample sequenced in a study of T cell responses to AZD1222 COVID-19 vaccine. Using immunoSEQ multiplex PCR, the repertoire was profiled, and TCRdb retains in-frame clones only, with some absent. The table lists over 100,000 clones, roughly 92% of them singletons. The material was peripheral blood, obtained on day 0 of AZD1222 vaccination. The receptors were sampled from an adult in good health.

The CDR3 spells CASSGQGPKSFF. CDR3 in DNA: TGTGCCAGCAGCGGACAGGGCCCCAAGAGTTTCTTT. The J gene is TRBJ1-1, the V gene TRBV3-1 (or the pseudogene TRBV3-2); 8 positions match TRBD1. Germline loops: CDR1 LGHDT, CDR2 YNNKEL (reference sequence). The CDR3 spans 12 residues. V shed 5 bases and J 13 bases; nucleotides not matched to a gene: 9.

V and J are TRBV7-6 and TRBJ1-3; perhaps TRBD1 as D (6 bases). This CDR3 has 16 amino acids. The V end was cut by 5 bases, the J end by 0 bases, with 14 bases between. CDR1 is SGHVS and CDR2 is FNYEAQ in the germline V gene. In nucleotides, the CDR3 is TGTGCCAGCAGCCCCCTAACAGGGCTCTCTGGAAACACCATATATTTT. This gives the protein CASSPLTGLSGNTIYF. Full variable domain (outside the CDR3, taken from reference TRBV7-6 and TRBJ1-3): GAGVSQSPRYKVTKRGQDVALRCDPISGHVSLYWYRQALGQGPEFLTYFNYEAQQDKSGLPNDRFSAERPEGSISTLTIQRTEQRDSAMYRCASSPLTGLSGNTIYFGEGSWLTVV.

This sequence joins TRBV5-5 and TRBJ2-6; no firm D call. Germline lookup yields CDR1 SGHKS and CDR2 YYEKEE (reference sequence). V lost 0 bases and J 0 bases, leaving 7 bases between the germline ends. The CDR3 is made up of 16 amino acids. The CDR3 region is CASSLVVDSGANVLTF. Written as DNA, the CDR3 is TGTGCCAGCAGCTTGGTTGTAGACTCTGGGGCCAACGTCCTGACTTTC.

This sequence joins TRBV28 and TRBJ1-2; possible D gene TRBD1, 6 bases. The CDR3 extends over 12 amino acids. Trimming pared 1 base from V and 10 bases from J, leaving 10 bases between. CDR1 and CDR2 (germline): MDHEN, SYDVKM. The CDR3 DNA reads TGTGCCAGCAGTTTATCTAGACAGGACTACACCTTC. Amino acids: CASSLSRQDYTF.

This sequence joins TRBV6-5 and TRBJ2-2; 8 nucleotides line up with TRBD1. V trimming: 2 bases; J trimming: 4 bases; junction bases outside the gene matches: 3. Germline V gene lookup returns CDR1 MNHEY and CDR2 SVGAGI. The CDR3 covers 15 residues. CDR3 loop: CASSYQGATTGELFF. CDR3 bases: TGTGCCAGCAGTTACCAGGGGGCGACCACCGGGGAGCTGTTTTTT.

Points on this clone: Other nucleotide sequences in the sample specify the same CDR3. The CDR3 loop reads CAISDQGGTEAFF. As DNA, the CDR3 is TGTGCCATCAGTGATCAGGGGGGGACTGAAGCTTTCTTT. The chain combines TRBV10-3 with TRBJ1-1, with TRBD1 matching over 7 bases. CDR3 length: 13 residues. The trim removed 3 bases at V and 5 bases at J, leaving 3 bases unmatched. The germline V gene encodes CDR1 ENHRY and CDR2 SYGVKD.

The chain links TRBV7-9 to TRBJ1-3; no clear D. CDR3 size: 17 residues. V was cut by 5 bases and J by 1 base, with 18 bases left in between. The germline gives CDR1 SEHNR, CDR2 FQNEAQ (reference sequence). CDR3 in amino acids: CASSPAGGVASGNTIYF. The CDR3 DNA reads as TGTGCCAGCAGCCCCGCCGGCGGGGTTGCATCTGGAAACACCATATATTTT. Variable domain in full (rest from reference TRBV7-9 and TRBJ1-3): DTGVSQNPRHKITKRGQNVTFRCDPISEHNRLYWYRQTLGQGPEFLTYFQNEAQLEKSRLLSDRFSAERPKGSFSTLEIQRTEQGDSAMYLCASSPAGGVASGNTIYFGEGSWLTVV.

V and J are TRBV3-1 (or the pseudogene TRBV3-2) and TRBJ2-1, with D possibly TRBD1 on 5 matching bases. The CDR3 extends over 14 amino acids. Germline-derived CDR1 and CDR2 are LGHDT and YNNKEL (reference sequence). V was cut by 1 base and J by 8 bases, with 12 bases left in between. CDR3 nucleotide sequence: TGTGCCAGCAGCCAAGGGGGCCCCCAGGATGAGCAGTTCTTC. Its translation: CASSQGGPQDEQFF.

The V call is TRBV18, the J call TRBJ1-1, with 9 bases matching TRBD1. The junction had 6 bases not matched to a gene; V was cut back by 3 bases and J by 1 base. In germline, CDR1 is KGHSH, CDR2 LQKENI. There are 16 residues in the CDR3. In DNA, the CDR3 is TGTGCCAGCTCACCGGGACAGGGTAGTAGGAACACTGAAGCTTTCTTT. This codes for CASSPGQGSRNTEAFF.